This is a list of T cell receptor beta chains from one sample in a study of cytomegalovirus exposure and HLA in healthy donors. Sequencing used immunoSEQ multiplex PCR; TCRdb keeps in-frame clones, though not all of them. The profile shows 65,000 to 90,000 clones, around 95% of them singletons. Sequencing was done on a sample of PBMCs. All receptors come from a man between 18 and 29 years old in good health and CMV-seronegative. The CDR3 runs from the conserved cysteine through the conserved F or W. The D gene is left open where the match is weak. Where a row states a size, it is once, few, many or the class of an expanded clone; other rows omit it.

v_call,clone_size,j_call,d_call,cdr3_nt,cdr3_aa
TRBV4-1,NA,TRBJ1-3,NA,TGCGCCAGCAGCCACGGGAGGGGGTTAGTTGGAAACACCATATATTTT,CASSHGRGLVGNTIYF
TRBV7-2,NA,TRBJ1-2,TRBD1,TGTGCCAGCAGCTCACGGGCCGGGACAGGGATCTATGGCTACACCTTC,CASSSRAGTGIYGYTF
TRBV18,NA,TRBJ2-5,TRBD1,TGTGCCAGCTCACCACCGACGGGACAGGGACAGACCCAGTACTTC,CASSPPTGQGQTQYF
TRBV5-1,once,TRBJ2-2,NA,TGCGCCAGCAGCTTGGATACAGGGGAGGTTACCGGGGAGCTGTTTTTT,CASSLDTGEVTGELFF
TRBV5-1,NA,TRBJ1-2,NA,TGCGCCAGCAGAGGGGGGGCGAGCGGCTACACCTTC,CASRGGASGYTF
TRBV30,NA,TRBJ2-7,TRBD1,TGTGCCTGGAAACGACCGGGACAGGGACGGGGGCAGTACTTC,CAWKRPGQGRGQYF
TRBV5-8,NA,TRBJ2-1,TRBD1,TGTGCCAGCACTTTGCGGCTCGGACAGGCGCAGTTCTTC,CASTLRLGQAQFF
TRBV5-8,NA,TRBJ1-1,NA,TGTGCCAGCAGCTTGACTATGAACACTGAAGCTTTCTTT,CASSLTMNTEAFF
TRBV6-4,NA,TRBJ1-5,NA,TGTGCCAGCACCGGGCGGGAGGCGAGCAATCAGCCCCAGCATTTT,CASTGREASNQPQHF
TRBV27,NA,TRBJ2-3,NA,TGTGCCAGTCGTCAAGGTAGCTACACAGATACGCAGTATTTT,CASRQGSYTDTQYF
TRBV9,NA,TRBJ2-3,NA,TGTGCCAGCAGCGTAGCGGGGGGCAACACAGATACGCAGTATTTT,CASSVAGGNTDTQYF
TRBV27,NA,TRBJ2-3,NA,TGTGCCAGCAGTTGGGCTATGGCAGATACGCAGTATTTT,CASSWAMADTQYF
TRBV2,NA,TRBJ2-1,TRBD2,TGTGCCAGCAGCGGACTAGCGGGGGGGCCAGGTGAGCAGTTCTTC,CASSGLAGGPGEQFF
TRBV19,NA,TRBJ1-5,NA,TGTGCCAGTAGTACCCCCCTGATTTCCAGTTATAGCAATCAGCCCCAGCATTTT,CASSTPLISSYSNQPQHF
TRBV7-9,NA,TRBJ2-7,NA,TGTGCCAGCAGCCATAACCGGGACATGAACTACGAGCAGTACTTC,CASSHNRDMNYEQYF
TRBV28,NA,TRBJ1-1,TRBD1,TGTGCCAGCAGTCCGGGACAGACTTACATGAACACTGAAGCTTTCTTT,CASSPGQTYMNTEAFF
TRBV29-1,NA,TRBJ2-7,NA,TGCAGCGTCCAAGACTACTACGAGCAGTACTTC,CSVQDYYEQYF
TRBV27,NA,TRBJ2-1,NA,TGTGCCAGCATGGAATCCTTGACACCGTTCTTC,CASMESLTPFF
TRBV10-3,NA,TRBJ1-2,NA,TGTGCCATCAGTGGGCCCCTTCCCACCAGGGAGGGTCTTGGCTACACCTTC,CAISGPLPTREGLGYTF
TRBV9,NA,TRBJ1-1,NA,TGTGCCAGCAGCGAAGAAGGAGGGCGGTTAGCTTTCTTT,CASSEEGGRLAFF
TRBV5-1,NA,TRBJ1-4,TRBD1,TGCGCCAGCAGCTTGGATGGACAGGGGATTCGGGTACTGTTTTTT,CASSLDGQGIRVLFF
TRBV7-6,NA,TRBJ2-1,TRBD2,TGTGCCAACAGCTTAATAGCGGGGGCTTACTACAATGAGCAGTTCTTC,CANSLIAGAYYNEQFF
TRBV18,NA,TRBJ1-1,NA,TGTGCCAGCTCTCGTGAGAGGAACACTGAAGCTTTCTTT,CASSRERNTEAFF
TRBV11-2,NA,TRBJ1-6,NA,TGTGCCAGCAGCTTAGAGGGGCGGGGGCCCCACCTCCACTTT,CASSLEGRGPHLHF